Listed below are T cell receptor beta chains from one sample, sequenced in a study of blood T cells in healthy people across ages. TCRdb called the 5' RACE reads again in MiXCR, with one record for every CDR3 protein. The sample holds about 680,000 distinct CDR3 sequences, around 48% seen once. The sample was blood. All receptors derive from a woman aged 55 to 70 in good health. The CDR3 runs from the conserved cysteine through the conserved F or W. The D gene is left open where the match is weak. Clone size is given for some rows only: seen once, a few or many times, or a class if the clone is expanded.

TRBV5-1	few	TRBJ2-7	.	CASSPSPDHEQYF	TGCGCCAGCAGCCCTTCCCCAGATCACGAGCAGTACTTC
TRBV28	.	TRBJ2-2	.	CASSLQAANTGELFF	TGTGCCAGCAGTTTACAGGCTGCGAACACCGGGGAGCTGTTTTTT
TRBV2	.	TRBJ2-7	.	CASSGGTLYEQYF	TGTGCCAGCAGTGGGGGAACCCTCTACGAGCAGTACTTC
TRBV7-2	.	TRBJ2-7	.	CASSLGWQVYEQYF	TGTGCCAGCAGCCTAGGATGGCAGGTGTACGAGCAGTACTTC
TRBV7-9	few	TRBJ2-5	TRBD1	CASSLSVFSEGASLETQYF	TGTGCCAGCAGCTTATCGGTTTTTAGTGAGGGGGCGTCTCTGGAGACCCAGTACTTC
TRBV5-1	few	TRBJ2-3	.	CASSLFGGTDTQYF	TGCGCCAGCAGCTTGTTCGGGGGCACAGATACGCAGTATTTT
TRBV7-2	.	TRBJ1-5	.	CASSESTAQPQHF	TGTGCCAGCAGCGAGTCGACGGCTCAGCCCCAGCATTTT
TRBV5-1	.	TRBJ1-2	.	CASSFDGDYGYTF	TGCGCCAGCAGCTTTGACGGAGACTATGGCTACACCTTC
TRBV2	few	TRBJ1-6	TRBD1	CASRRDRDDSPLHF	TGTGCCAGCAGGAGAGACAGGGACGATTCACCCCTCCACTTT
TRBV11-1	.	TRBJ1-1	.	CASSSKRSTEAFF	TGTGCCAGCAGCTCTAAACGTAGCACTGAAGCTTTCTTT
TRBV9	few	TRBJ2-5	.	CASSVSDSETQYF	TGTGCCAGCAGCGTATCCGACTCAGAGACCCAGTACTTC
TRBV10-3	.	TRBJ1-1	TRBD1	CAIRGTGEAFF	TGTGCCATCAGGGGGACAGGTGAAGCTTTCTTT
TRBV6-2/TRBV6-3	.	TRBJ2-1	TRBD2	CASTIGLAGGSQFF	TGTGCCAGCACGATAGGACTAGCGGGAGGGTCGCAGTTCTTC
TRBV25-1	many	TRBJ2-1	TRBD2	CASSDPASGSYEQFF	TGTGCCAGCAGTGATCCGGCTAGCGGGAGCTATGAGCAGTTCTTC
TRBV9	.	TRBJ2-1	TRBD2	CASSPSGSGRTYEQFF	TGTGCCAGCAGCCCGAGTGGAAGCGGGAGGACCTATGAGCAGTTCTTC
TRBV5-1	.	TRBJ2-3	TRBD1	CASTEQGVLTDTQYF	TGCGCCAGCACCGAACAGGGGGTTCTCACAGATACGCAGTATTTT
TRBV7-2	.	TRBJ2-7	.	CASSLRGEKLYEQYF	TGTGCCAGCAGCCTGCGCGGGGAAAAACTTTACGAGCAGTACTTC
TRBV7-3	few	TRBJ1-2	.	CASSFRDNRAYTF	TGTGCCAGCAGCTTCCGGGACAATCGGGCCTACACCTTC
TRBV7-6	.	TRBJ2-3	TRBD2	CASSLPPGLAGGPPDTQYF	TGTGCCAGCAGCTTACCTCCGGGACTAGCGGGAGGGCCCCCAGATACGCAGTATTTT
TRBV12-3/TRBV12-4	.	TRBJ2-5	TRBD2	CASSFGTTTSQETQYF	TGTGCCAGCAGTTTCGGGACTACGACTAGTCAAGAGACCCAGTACTTC
TRBV7-3	.	TRBJ2-1	TRBD2	CASSIRTSGGPGEQFF	TGTGCCAGCAGCATAAGGACTAGCGGGGGGCCAGGTGAGCAGTTCTTC
TRBV3-1	.	TRBJ2-7	.	CASSQGARFYEQYF	TGTGCCAGCAGCCAGGGGGCTAGATTCTACGAGCAGTACTTC
TRBV20-1	few	TRBJ2-1	TRBD1	CSAMDRVGYNEQFF	TGCAGTGCCATGGACAGGGTTGGCTACAATGAGCAGTTCTTC
TRBV4-2	.	TRBJ1-3	.	CASSPSGGPGNTIYF	TGTGCCAGCAGCCCTAGTGGAGGGCCTGGAAACACCATATATTTT
TRBV20-1	.	TRBJ2-5	.	CSARDPGEVTQYF	TGCAGTGCTAGAGACCCAGGGGAAGTGACCCAGTACTTC
TRBV27	few	TRBJ1-2	.	CASSLKGSYGYTF	TGTGCCAGCAGTTTAAAGGGTAGCTATGGCTACACCTTC
TRBV20-1	.	TRBJ2-7	.	CSARPGFLGEQYF	TGCAGTGCCCGTCCGGGGTTCCTCGGCGAGCAGTACTTC
TRBV2	.	TRBJ2-5	.	CASTGFRGMYQETQYF	TGTGCCAGCACTGGTTTCAGGGGCATGTACCAAGAGACCCAGTACTTC
TRBV7-2	.	TRBJ2-7	.	CASSLAGQPTYEQYF	TGTGCCAGCAGCTTAGCAGGGCAGCCTACCTACGAGCAGTACTTC
TRBV27	.	TRBJ2-7	.	CASGLGGGYEQYF	TGTGCCAGCGGTTTGGGAGGGGGCTACGAGCAGTACTTC
TRBV6-2/TRBV6-3	.	TRBJ2-3	.	CASPTDSGIRCTDTQYF	TGTGCCAGCCCCACGGACAGTGGCATCCGTTGCACAGATACGCAGTATTTT
TRBV7-2	.	TRBJ2-1	.	CASSLASLSSYNEQFF	TGTGCCAGCAGCTTAGCTAGTCTTAGCTCCTACAATGAGCAGTTCTTC
TRBV7-9	.	TRBJ2-5	.	CASNLISGEETQYF	TGTGCCAGCAACTTGATTTCGGGAGAAGAGACCCAGTACTTC
TRBV4-3	.	TRBJ2-3	.	CASSPIGGTDTQYF	TGCGCCAGCAGCCCAATCGGCGGAACAGATACGCAGTATTTT
TRBV15	.	TRBJ2-1	TRBD2	CATKRDSQDNEQFF	TGTGCCACCAAGCGGGACTCTCAAGACAATGAGCAGTTCTTC
TRBV12-3/TRBV12-4	.	TRBJ1-6	TRBD1	CASGSGTGSGSPLHF	TGTGCCAGCGGTTCAGGGACAGGGTCGGGATCACCCCTCCACTTT
TRBV2	.	TRBJ2-1	TRBD2	CASRGLAQEQFF	TGTGCCAGCAGGGGACTAGCTCAGGAGCAGTTCTTC
TRBV28	.	TRBJ1-5	.	CASSLFYSFSNQPQHF	TGTGCCAGCAGTTTATTTTACAGTTTCTCTAATCAGCCCCAGCATTTT
TRBV7-2	few	TRBJ1-2	.	CASSSHANYGYTF	TGTGCCAGCAGCTCCCACGCTAACTATGGCTACACCTTC
TRBV25-1	.	TRBJ1-2	.	CASSHTGYGYTF	TGTGCCAGCAGTCATACAGGGTATGGCTACACCTTC
TRBV14	few	TRBJ2-7	.	CASSQVGRPAYEQYF	TGTGCCAGCAGCCAAGTTGGGAGGCCGGCGTACGAGCAGTACTTC
TRBV7-2	.	TRBJ2-5	TRBD2	CASSLEAGGLETQYF	TGTGCCAGCAGCTTAGAAGCGGGAGGGCTAGAGACCCAGTACTTC
TRBV10-3	.	TRBJ1-1	TRBD1	CATSDYRGMNTEAFF	TGTGCCACCAGTGACTACAGGGGCATGAACACTGAAGCTTTCTTT
TRBV3-1	.	TRBJ1-5	.	CASSQGTIRNQPQHF	TGTGCCAGCAGCCAAGGGACGATACGCAATCAGCCCCAGCATTTT
TRBV20-1	.	TRBJ2-5	.	CSASHQETQYF	TGCAGTGCTAGTCACCAAGAGACCCAGTACTTC
TRBV6-2/TRBV6-3	.	TRBJ2-1	.	CASSLTRDPYNEQFF	TGTGCCAGCAGTTTAACCCGGGACCCTTACAATGAGCAGTTCTTC
TRBV20-1	.	TRBJ2-7	.	CSASQGGVSYEQYF	TGCAGTGCTAGCCAGGGGGGGGTCTCCTACGAGCAGTACTTC
TRBV20-1	.	TRBJ1-4	.	CSARGEKLFF	TGCAGTGCTAGAGGGGAAAAACTGTTTTTT
TRBV30	.	TRBJ1-2	.	CAWSRATHIGYTF	TGTGCCTGGAGTAGGGCGACTCATATCGGCTACACCTTC